This TCR beta chain was sequenced during a study of molecular identifiers for immune sequencing clone quantification. TCRdb re-analysed the PCR reads in MiXCR, keeping a single row per CDR3 protein. The sample consists of around 470,000 distinct CDR3 sequences, roughly a fifth of them appearing once. In this sample, this clonotype turned up many times. The origin of this receptor is a human donor in good health. Some libraries in this study had Jurkat cell RNA spiked in. The sample taken for sequencing was naive CD8+ T cells from blood, with Jurkat cell RNA spiked in. Stated subset: FACS-sorted CD8+CD4-CCR7+CD45RA+ naive T cells.

The DNA of the CDR3 is TGTGCCAGCAGCTTAGACCACGACAGGGTATTCTCTTTAGAGTTTACTGAAGCTTTCTTT. Translated, it gives CASSLDHDRVFSLEFTEAFF. The V gene is TRBV11-2, the J gene TRBJ1-1; 7 bases are shared with TRBD1. This CDR3 spans 20 amino acids. Trimming took 0 bases from V and 5 from J; bases not matched to a gene: 21. Germline values: CDR1 SGHAT, CDR2 FQNNGV.